This passage covers 3 T cell receptor beta chains from one sample sequenced in a study of blood T cell repertoires in COVID-19. Using immunoSEQ multiplex PCR, the repertoire was profiled, and TCRdb retains in-frame clones only, with some absent. The data hold some 16,000 clones, with 80% to 90% observed a single time. The material sequenced was peripheral blood. The receptors stem from a man older than 75 with acute or convalescent COVID-19.

The rearrangement links TRBV5-1 to TRBJ1-5; unclear D gene. Germline values: CDR1 SGHRS, CDR2 YFSETQ. V shed 1 base and J shed 4 bases, with 12 bases lying between them. The length of the CDR3 is 15 residues. CDR3 in amino acids: CASSLSLLLNQPQHF. DNA for the CDR3: TGCGCCAGCAGCTTGAGTTTACTCCTTAATCAGCCCCAGCATTTT.

The gene calls are TRBV18 and TRBJ1-1, with a tentative D call TRBD1 (5 bases). The V and J ends lost 0 bases and 4 bases respectively, with 12 bases between them. The CDR3 has 15 residues. Germline-derived CDR1 and CDR2 are KGHSH and LQKENI. CDR3 in amino acids: CASSPPGGRGTEAFF. The CDR3, as DNA: TGTGCCAGCTCACCACCGGGGGGTCGTGGCACTGAAGCTTTCTTT.

The chain recombines TRBV24-1 with TRBJ1-2, with 11 bases fitting TRBD1. CDR3 length equals 17 residues. V was pared by 3 bases and J by 4 bases, with 9 bases of the junction left unmatched. The V gene's germline CDR1 is KGHDR and CDR2 SFDVKD. In DNA form, the CDR3 reads TGTGCCACCAGTGATCCGGATGGACAGGGGGCGACCTATGGCTACACCTTC. Translating gives CATSDPDGQGATYGYTF.